This TCR beta chain was identified in a study of CD8 T cells in Susac syndrome. The V gene's germline CDR1 is MNHEY and CDR2 SVGAGI. J lost 3 bases, V lost 5 bases, and 6 bases had no gene match. The CDR3 runs to 14 residues. Random hexamers were used to reverse transcribe about 0.5 to 1 ug of RNA. immunoSEQ multiplex PCR amplified TCR beta CDR3 across 54 Vbeta, 13 Jbeta. Each CDR3 protein is one row after TCRdb ran MiXCR on the immunoSEQ multiplex PCR reads. The sample yields a few hundred thousand distinct CDR3 sequences, 95% seen once. TEMRA cells were FACS-enriched, with CD8+ and CD4+ T cells isolated negatively.

This rearrangement joins TRBV6-5 to TRBJ2-5, with 7 bases identical to TRBD2. Material: CD4+ T cells from PBMCs. This receptor was identified in a human donor with multiple sclerosis. Here the CDR3 reads CASSLTAGKETQYF. The CDR3 DNA is TGTGCCAGCAGTCTTACAGCGGGGAAAGAGACCCAGTACTTC.